This TCR beta chain was obtained from a study of blood T cell repertoires in COVID-19. Turning to the study itself: The samples span acute and convalescent COVID-19 from the United States, Italy and Spain.

This clone was seen only a few times. Different DNA sequences within this sample yield the same CDR3. Sequencing used immunoSEQ multiplex PCR; TCRdb keeps in-frame clones, though not all of them. The repertoire includes about 110,000 clones, about four fifths of them detected once, and just over 4% sits in the top ten. Trimming cost V 4 bases and J 7 bases, with 11 bases left between them. Germline loops: CDR1 SGHRS, CDR2 YFSETQ. The CDR3 runs to 13 residues. This clonotype was sampled from a woman in her seventies with acute or convalescent COVID-19. The chain has TRBV5-1 and TRBJ2-2; tentatively, D is TRBD1 (6 bases). Sequenced: peripheral blood. Here the CDR3 DNA reads TGCGCCAGCAGCGAACAGGGTAACGGGGAGCTGTTTTTT. It encodes CASSEQGNGELFF.